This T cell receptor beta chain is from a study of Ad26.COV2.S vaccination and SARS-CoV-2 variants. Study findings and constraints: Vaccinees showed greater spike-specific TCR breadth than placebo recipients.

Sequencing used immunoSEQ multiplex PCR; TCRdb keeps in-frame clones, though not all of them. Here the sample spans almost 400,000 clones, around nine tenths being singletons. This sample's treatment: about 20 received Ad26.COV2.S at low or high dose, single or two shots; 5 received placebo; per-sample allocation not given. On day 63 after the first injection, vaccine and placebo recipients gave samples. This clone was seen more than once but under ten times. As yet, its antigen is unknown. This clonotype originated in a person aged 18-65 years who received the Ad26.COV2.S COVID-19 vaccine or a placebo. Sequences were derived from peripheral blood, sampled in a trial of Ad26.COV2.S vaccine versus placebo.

Here the CDR3 DNA reads TGTGCCAGCAGAACTAGCGGGGAATACAATGAGCAGTTCTTC. Protein: CASRTSGEYNEQFF. The chain joins TRBV19 to TRBJ2-1, with 10 nucleotides matching TRBD2. The CDR3 runs 14 residues. Germline CDR1 is LNHDA and CDR2 is SQIVND (reference sequence). The J segment lost 4 bases and the V segment lost 9 bases, leaving 6 bases of the junction unmatched.